The T cell receptor (beta chain) under discussion was sequenced for a study of human T cells and chemical hapten exposure. The time point was: patch test 2, 6 weeks after DPC sensitization. The sample's treatment: therapeutic diphenylcyclopropenone sensitization with weekly scalp DPC. Germline V gene lookup returns CDR1 LNHDA and CDR2 SQIVND (reference sequence). Trimming shortened V by 3 bases and J by 2 bases, and 7 bases separated the two germline ends. The CDR3 totals 14 residues. TCRdb processed the RACE reads anew with MiXCR; each CDR3 protein has one entry. This sample carries more than 90,000 distinct CDR3 sequences, 9.5% to 12% of them seen once, and the ten largest clones take approximately 3.4%. This clonotype was detected only a few times.

J is TRBJ2-2 and V is TRBV19; no clear D gene. The specimen was whole blood, collected in connection with sensitization to the hapten diphenylcyclopropenone (DPC). This sequence was found in a woman aged 40 to 55 with alopecia areata. Some clones in this sample may be carry-over from other donors' samples. The CDR3 sequence: CASSISPNTGELFF. As DNA, the CDR3 is TGTGCCAGTAGTATCAGCCCTAACACCGGGGAGCTGTTTTTT.